A selection of T cell receptor beta chains follows, all from one sample in a study of CD8+ T cells in alopecia areata. This table comes from immunoSEQ multiplex PCR, and its TCRdb copy is limited to in-frame clones, with some not included. The sample has fewer than 250,000 clones; 60% are singletons. Here the sequenced sample was CD4+ T cells sorted from blood, taken at week 4, from a patient treated with tofacitinib. These receptors were taken from a human donor with alopecia areata. CDR3s include the opening cysteine and the closing phenylalanine or tryptophan. The D gene is left open where the match is weak. For some rows the clone size is stated as once, few or many, or as a class when expanded; others skip it.

clone_size d_call j_call v_call cdr3_aa cdr3_nt
once - TRBJ2-1 TRBV4-3 CASRQRLSRDPQFF TGCGCCAGCAGGCAAAGATTATCCCGGGACCCTCAGTTCTTC
few TRBD1 TRBJ2-7 TRBV29-1 CSVELGTGVRYEQYF TGCAGCGTTGAATTAGGGACAGGGGTGAGGTACGAGCAGTACTTC
few TRBD2 TRBJ2-2 TRBV7-2 CASSLAVSGSAGELFF TGTGCCAGCAGCTTAGCCGTTAGCGGGAGTGCCGGGGAGCTGTTTTTT
- - TRBJ2-7 TRBV5-1 CASSHRGTRVSYEQYF TGCGCCAGCAGCCACCGGGGGACCAGGGTTTCCTACGAGCAGTACTTC
few TRBD2 TRBJ2-5 TRBV9 CASSVGPSGQETQYF TGTGCCAGCAGCGTAGGCCCTAGCGGACAAGAGACCCAGTACTTC
few - TRBJ2-1 TRBV7-2 CASSPTYNEQFF TGTGCCAGCAGCCCGACGTACAATGAGCAGTTCTTC
few - TRBJ1-4 TRBV29-1 CSVEGAGAEKLFF TGCAGCGTTGAAGGCGCAGGGGCCGAAAAACTGTTTTTT
once TRBD2 TRBJ2-3 TRBV29-1 CSVESTLLREGTDTQYF TGCAGCGTTGAATCGACACTGCTGCGGGAGGGGACAGATACGCAGTATTTT
- TRBD1 TRBJ1-2 TRBV6-5 CASSLGQGAIYGYTF TGTGCCAGCAGTCTCGGACAGGGGGCTATCTATGGCTACACCTTC
- - TRBJ2-7 TRBV30 CAWSVMGSSYEQYF TGTGCCTGGAGTGTAATGGGTTCCTCCTACGAGCAGTACTTC
medium-sized TRBD2 TRBJ2-7 TRBV6-1 CASSESGGGSYEQYF TGTGCCAGCAGTGAATCGGGAGGAGGGTCCTACGAGCAGTACTTC
- TRBD1 TRBJ2-5 TRBV29-1 CSAKDRYQETQYF TGCAGCGCTAAGGACAGGTACCAAGAGACCCAGTACTTC
- TRBD1 TRBJ1-5 TRBV2 CASSISGGAWQPQHF TGTGCCAGCAGTATTTCAGGGGGGGCGTGGCAGCCCCAGCATTTT
few - TRBJ2-5 TRBV29-1 CSVRNQETQYF TGCAGCGTTCGTAACCAAGAGACCCAGTACTTC
few TRBD2 TRBJ2-7 TRBV30 CAWRAGGYDEQYF TGTGCCTGGAGAGCGGGAGGTTACGACGAGCAGTACTTC
once TRBD2 TRBJ2-7 TRBV28 CASSLGLAVPYEQYF TGTGCCAGCAGCCTAGGACTAGCGGTACCCTACGAGCAGTACTTC
- - TRBJ2-1 TRBV4-2 CASSQGVASSYNEQFF TGTGCCAGCAGCCAAGGGGTCGCTAGCTCCTACAATGAGCAGTTCTTC
- - TRBJ2-3 TRBV27 CASSPFTDTQYF TGTGCCAGCAGTCCCTTCACAGATACGCAGTATTTT
- TRBD1 TRBJ2-3 TRBV5-1 CASSPFSGTGDTDTQYF TGCGCCAGCAGCCCCTTCTCCGGGACAGGGGACACAGATACGCAGTATTTT
- - TRBJ1-2 TRBV29-1 CSVALGDGYTF TGCAGCGTGGCCCTTGGGGATGGCTACACCTTC
- TRBD2 TRBJ2-2 TRBV4-3 CASSQDRLAGGPDTGELFF TGCGCCAGCAGCCAAGATCGACTAGCGGGGGGTCCAGACACCGGGGAGCTGTTTTTT
- TRBD1 TRBJ2-7 TRBV9 CASSAHGTAYEQYF TGTGCCAGCAGCGCCCATGGGACAGCCTACGAGCAGTACTTC
- - TRBJ2-1 TRBV7-2 CASSPYNEQFF TGTGCCAGCAGCCCGTACAATGAGCAGTTCTTC
- - TRBJ1-1 TRBV2 CASSAQGNTEAFF TGTGCCAGCAGTGCCCAGGGGAACACTGAAGCTTTCTTT